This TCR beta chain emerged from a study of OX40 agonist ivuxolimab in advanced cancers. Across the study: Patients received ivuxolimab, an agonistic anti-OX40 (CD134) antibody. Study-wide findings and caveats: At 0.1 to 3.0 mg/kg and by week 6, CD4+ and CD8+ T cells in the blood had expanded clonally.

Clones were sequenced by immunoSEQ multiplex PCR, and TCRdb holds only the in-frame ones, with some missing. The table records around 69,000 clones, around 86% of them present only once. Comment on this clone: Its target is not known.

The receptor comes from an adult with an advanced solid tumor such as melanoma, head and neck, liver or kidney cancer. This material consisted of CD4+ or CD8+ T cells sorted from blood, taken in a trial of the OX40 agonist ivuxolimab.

CDR3 in DNA: TGCAGCGTTGTGCTTTGGGGGTTTGCGGGGGCCCCCTACGAGCAGTACTTC. Translation: CSVVLWGFAGAPYEQYF. This chain joins TRBV29-1 and TRBJ2-7; D might be TRBD2 (7 bases). Germline CDR1 is SQVTM and CDR2 is ANQGSEA. The CDR3 extends over 17 amino acids. V dropped 4 bases and J dropped 2 bases, with 24 bases sitting between them.